This TCR beta chain comes out of a study of regulatory T cells in long-lasting Graves disease. Germline V lookup: CDR1 MNHNS, CDR2 SASEGT. The CDR3 runs 14 residues. Trimming removed 6 bases at V and 5 bases at J, with 16 bases between. Specified time point: persistent/refractory GD, antithyroid drugs over 5 years with positive TRAb. The TCR library was made from RNA that had been extracted from PBMCs in TRIzol. All patients originated from an endocrinology department located in Xi'an, China. Construction of the TCR beta libraries employed iRepertoire HTBI primers in conjunction with Arm-PCR of CDR3 regions. Each CDR3 protein gets one entry after TCRdb re-called the multiplex PCR reads with MiXCR. The table lists under 450,000 distinct CDR3 sequences, about 20% of them singletons. This clonotype was detected many times. What it binds is not known. Study outcomes and limitations: Having few samples may have compromised the accuracy. Persistent disease samples used TRBV28, TRBJ1-2 and TRBJ2-5 preferentially.

V gene TRBV6-1 combines with J gene TRBJ2-5; the D is unclear. The input for sequencing was peripheral blood mononuclear cells (PBMCs), taken when the disease was refractory, from a patient treated with antithyroid drugs. The sequence derives from a female donor with Graves disease. CDR3 amino acids: CASSAPGLGETQYF. DNA of the CDR3: TGTGCCAGCAGCGCCCCGGGCCTTGGCGAGACCCAGTACTTC.